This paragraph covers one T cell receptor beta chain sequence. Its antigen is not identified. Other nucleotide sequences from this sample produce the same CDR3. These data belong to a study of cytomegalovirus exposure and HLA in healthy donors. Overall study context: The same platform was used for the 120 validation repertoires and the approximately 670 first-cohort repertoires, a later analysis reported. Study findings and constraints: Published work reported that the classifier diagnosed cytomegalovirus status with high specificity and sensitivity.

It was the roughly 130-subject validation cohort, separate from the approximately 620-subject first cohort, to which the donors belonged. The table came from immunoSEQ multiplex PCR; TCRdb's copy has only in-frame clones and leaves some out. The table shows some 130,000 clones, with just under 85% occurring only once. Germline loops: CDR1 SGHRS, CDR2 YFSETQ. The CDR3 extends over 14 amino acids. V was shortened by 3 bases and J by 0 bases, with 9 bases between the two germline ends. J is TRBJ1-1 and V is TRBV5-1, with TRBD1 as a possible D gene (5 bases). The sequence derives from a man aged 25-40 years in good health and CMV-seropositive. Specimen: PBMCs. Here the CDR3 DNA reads TGCGCCAGCAGCTGGGGCCCCATGAACACTGAAGCTTTCTTT. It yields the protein CASSWGPMNTEAFF.